This T cell receptor (beta chain) was obtained from a study of blood T cell repertoires in COVID-19. Study-wide context: The United States, Italy and Spain supplied acute and convalescent COVID-19 samples. From T cells, B-cell-depleted T cells, or PBMCs came the material, which was cDNA or gDNA.

Recruits, aged about 18 to 95 years, lived in 24 US areas. The CDR3 covers 16 residues. The V gene's germline CDR1 is SGHNT and CDR2 YYREEE (reference sequence). V dropped 2 bases and J dropped 7 bases, with 21 bases sitting between them. Some clones are missing from TCRdb's copy, which holds only in-frame ones; the method was immunoSEQ multiplex PCR. The table shows around 230,000 clones, with approximately 89% occurring only once. The sample comprised PBMCs or T cells enriched from blood (not recorded which). The J gene is TRBJ1-1, the V gene TRBV5-4; D uncertain. The receptor's source is a woman aged 40 to 50 with acute COVID-19. The CDR3 coding sequence is TGTGCCAGCAGCTTAATGCCGGGTCCACAATCCAGTGAAGCTTTCTTT. It translates to CASSLMPGPQSSEAFF.